This T cell receptor (beta chain) was captured in a study of human T cells and chemical hapten exposure. Study-level points and caveats: The number of TCRs over 1 in 1000 frequency stayed unchanged after DPC. With alopecia, donors may have immune responses unlike healthy people's.

This sample's time point: patch test 2, 6 weeks after DPC sensitization. Treatment described: therapeutic diphenylcyclopropenone sensitization with weekly scalp DPC. Germline V gives CDR1 SGHDN, CDR2 FVKESK. There are 15 residues in the CDR3. Trimming removed 4 bases at V and 7 bases at J, with 16 bases between. This clonotype was seen just once. Its target is unknown. The study's library attached unique molecular identifiers to single cDNA molecules. Source study methods: From approximately 20,000 to 700,000 TCRs were found per sample, with a median of approximately 96,000. TCRdb reprocessed the RACE reads via MiXCR and lists one record per CDR3 protein. TCRdb's processing, not the authors', yielded these V and J calls. Altogether about 73,000 distinct CDR3 sequences are present, about 8% being singletons, with the ten largest covering approximately 3.4%.

The source of this sequence is a woman in her 50s with alopecia areata. Some clones in this sample may be carry-over from other donors' samples. Sequencing was performed on whole blood, taken in connection with sensitization to the hapten diphenylcyclopropenone (DPC). The rearrangement joins TRBV14 to TRBJ1-4, with a weak D call TRBD1 (5 bases). For the CDR3, the DNA is TGTGCCAGCAGCCTCCGGGGCGGGGTCGGTGAAAAACTGTTTTTT. Translation: CASSLRGGVGEKLFF. The entire variable domain, with the rest obtained from reference TRBV14 and TRBJ1-4, is as follows: EAGVTQFPSHSVIEKGQTVTLRCDPISGHDNLYWYRRVMGKEIKFLLHFVKESKQDESGMPNNRFLAERTGGTYSTLKVQPAELEDSGVYFCASSLRGGVGEKLFFGSGTQLSVL.